Sequencing of this TCR beta chain was carried out in a study of T-cell reconstitution after alpha-beta-depleted transplantation in children. The ends were cut back, 5 bases at V and 3 bases at J, with 12 bases in the middle. Per germline, CDR1 SQVTM and CDR2 ANQGSEA. This CDR3 has 13 residues. Preparation of the TCRbeta library used unique molecular identifiers. TCRdb re-analysed the PCR reads in MiXCR, keeping a single row per CDR3 protein. This sample carries 800,000 to 1,000,000 distinct CDR3 sequences, about 30% of them seen once, and the ten largest clones take roughly 28%. The sample here was PBMCs, mostly from graft donor cells, taken 360 days after TCRalphabeta/CD19-depleted stem cell transplant. This chain uses TRBV29-1 with TRBJ2-3, with D tentatively TRBD2 (6 bases). The receptor's source is a boy in the first two years of life who had a stem cell transplant for SCID, so the T cells may come from the graft donor. The CDR3, as DNA: TGCAGCGTTCGTCTAGCGAGTACAGATACGCAGTATTTT. It translates to CSVRLASTDTQYF.